This TCR beta chain is drawn from a study of breast tumors, draining lymph nodes, adjacent tissues. Breast cancer patients provided tissue from their axillary draining lymph nodes. This clonotype was detected ten times or more. From the multiplex PCR reads, TCRdb called clonotypes with MiXCR, one entry per CDR3 protein. The data contain 70,000 to 85,000 distinct CDR3 sequences, about 20% of them singletons. Per the germline V gene, CDR1 is DFQATT and CDR2 is SNEGSKA (reference sequence). This CDR3 contains 15 residues. After removal of 3 bases from V and 5 bases from J, the junction contained 7 bases not matched to a gene.

This sequence originates from a female donor with breast cancer. Some clones in this sample may be carry-over from other donors' samples. The sequenced material came from axillary lymph node tissue. V is TRBV20-1 and J is TRBJ1-6; 7 bases are a match to TRBD1. The DNA of the CDR3 is TGCAGTGCTAGGAGAGTCCAGGGGGATAATTCACCCCTCCACTTT. Encoded protein: CSARRVQGDNSPLHF.